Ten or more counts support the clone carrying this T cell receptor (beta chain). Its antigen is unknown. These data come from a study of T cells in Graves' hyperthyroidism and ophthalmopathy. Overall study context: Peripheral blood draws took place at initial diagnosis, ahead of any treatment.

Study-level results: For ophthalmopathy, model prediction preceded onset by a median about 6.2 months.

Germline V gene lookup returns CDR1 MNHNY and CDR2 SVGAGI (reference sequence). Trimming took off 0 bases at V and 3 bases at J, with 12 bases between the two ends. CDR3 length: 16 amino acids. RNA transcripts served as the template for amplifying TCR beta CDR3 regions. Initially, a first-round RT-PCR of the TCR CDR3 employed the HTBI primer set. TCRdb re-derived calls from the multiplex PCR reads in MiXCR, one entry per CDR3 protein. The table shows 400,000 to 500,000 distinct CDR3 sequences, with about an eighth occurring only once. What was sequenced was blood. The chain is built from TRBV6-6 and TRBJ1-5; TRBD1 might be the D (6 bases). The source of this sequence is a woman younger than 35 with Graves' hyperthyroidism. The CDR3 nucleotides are TGTGCCAGCAGTTACTCGACGGGGGGCCTCAATCAGCCCCAGCATTTT. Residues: CASSYSTGGLNQPQHF.